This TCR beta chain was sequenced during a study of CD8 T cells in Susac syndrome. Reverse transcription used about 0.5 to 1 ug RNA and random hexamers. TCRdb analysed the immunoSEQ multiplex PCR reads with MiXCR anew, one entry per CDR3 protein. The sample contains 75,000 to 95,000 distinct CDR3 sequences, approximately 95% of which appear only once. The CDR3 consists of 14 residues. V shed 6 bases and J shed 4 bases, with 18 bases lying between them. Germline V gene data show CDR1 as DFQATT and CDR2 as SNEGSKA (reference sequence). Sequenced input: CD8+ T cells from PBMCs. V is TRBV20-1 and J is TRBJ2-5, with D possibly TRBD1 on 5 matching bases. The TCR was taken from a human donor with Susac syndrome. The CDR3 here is CSARAFTQAETQYF. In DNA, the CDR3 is TGCAGTGCCAGGGCCTTTACTCAGGCAGAGACCCAGTACTTC.